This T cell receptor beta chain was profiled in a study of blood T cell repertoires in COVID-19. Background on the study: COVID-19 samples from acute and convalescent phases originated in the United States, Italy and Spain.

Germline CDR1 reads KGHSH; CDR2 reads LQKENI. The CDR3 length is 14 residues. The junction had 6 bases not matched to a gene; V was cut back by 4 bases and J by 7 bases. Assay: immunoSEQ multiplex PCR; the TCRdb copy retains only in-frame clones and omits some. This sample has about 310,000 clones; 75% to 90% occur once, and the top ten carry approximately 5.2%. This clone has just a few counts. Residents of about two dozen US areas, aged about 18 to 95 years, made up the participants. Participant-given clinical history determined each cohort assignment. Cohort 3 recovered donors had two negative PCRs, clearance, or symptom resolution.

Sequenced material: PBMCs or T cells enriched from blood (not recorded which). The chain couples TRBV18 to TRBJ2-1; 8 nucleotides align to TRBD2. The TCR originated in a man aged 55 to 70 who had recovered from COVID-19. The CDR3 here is CASSHSAGVNEQFF. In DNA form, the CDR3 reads TGTGCCAGCTCACATTCAGCGGGAGTGAATGAGCAGTTCTTC.